Listed below are T cell receptor beta chains from one sample, sequenced in a study of early T cells in non-severe SARS-CoV-2 infection. TCRdb processed the 5' RACE reads anew with MiXCR; each CDR3 protein has one entry. Of 80,000 or so distinct CDR3 sequences listed, 6% to 7% are singletons. The sequencing sample was made of whole blood. The receptors stem from an adult who was a healthcare worker with PCR-confirmed SARS-CoV-2 infection or an uninfected control (not recorded which). The CDR3 runs from the conserved cysteine through the conserved F or W. D genes are given only for firm matches. For some rows the clone size is stated as once, few or many, or as a class when expanded; others skip it.

D,J,V,size,CDR3,DNA
-,TRBJ1-5,TRBV10-2,many,CASSERHLQPQHF,TGCGCCAGCAGTGAGCGTCACCTTCAGCCCCAGCATTTT
-,TRBJ1-2,TRBV6-5,few,CASGSGLNGYTF,TGTGCCAGCGGTTCGGGGCTCAATGGCTACACCTTC
-,TRBJ2-7,TRBV19,many,CASSSNQGTEQYF,TGTGCCAGTAGTTCAAACCAGGGGACCGAGCAGTACTTC
TRBD2,TRBJ2-5,TRBV5-1,few,CASGLRGGGETQYF,TGCGCCAGCGGCCTGCGGGGGGGCGGAGAGACCCAGTACTTC
TRBD1,TRBJ2-5,TRBV7-9,-,CASSWTTGGGETQYF,TGTGCCAGCAGCTGGACAACAGGGGGCGGTGAGACCCAGTACTTC
-,TRBJ2-7,TRBV5-1,many,CASSPSSGPRRVYEQYF,TGCGCCAGCAGCCCATCCAGCGGCCCCCGTCGGGTCTACGAGCAGTACTTC
-,TRBJ2-7,TRBV11-2,many,CASSSATYEQYF,TGTGCCAGCAGCTCAGCGACCTACGAGCAGTACTTC
-,TRBJ2-7,TRBV4-1,few,CASSQVADALYEQYF,TGCGCCAGCAGCCAAGTGGCGGATGCCCTCTACGAGCAGTACTTC
TRBD1,TRBJ1-2,TRBV18,many,CASSPGQVLGYTF,TGTGCCAGCTCACCGGGACAGGTCCTTGGCTACACCTTC
TRBD1,TRBJ2-5,TRBV12-3/TRBV12-4,many,CASSFPDRGTETQYF,TGTGCCAGCAGTTTTCCGGACAGGGGGACGGAGACCCAGTACTTC
TRBD2,TRBJ2-7,TRBV7-9,many,CASSPGTSGTQPYEQYF,TGTGCCAGCAGCCCGGGGACTAGCGGGACCCAACCCTACGAGCAGTACTTC
-,TRBJ2-7,TRBV11-2,many,CASSYFSSREQYF,TGTGCCAGCAGCTACTTCAGCTCGCGCGAGCAGTACTTC
-,TRBJ2-1,TRBV5-1,many,CASSRFSSAQLGYNEQFF,TGCGCCAGCAGCAGATTTAGTAGCGCTCAGTTGGGGTACAATGAGCAGTTCTTC
-,TRBJ2-7,TRBV6-5,few,CASSRTGRSSYEQYF,TGTGCCAGCAGCCGTACGGGACGGAGCTCCTACGAGCAGTACTTC
TRBD2,TRBJ2-5,TRBV20-1,medium-sized,CSARDLAGLGETQYF,TGCAGTGCTAGAGATCTAGCGGGGCTCGGAGAGACCCAGTACTTC
TRBD1,TRBJ2-7,TRBV7-2,-,CASSPLPPGGTYEQYF,TGTGCCAGCAGCCCCCTACCCCCAGGGGGCACCTACGAGCAGTACTTC
TRBD2,TRBJ2-5,TRBV20-1,-,CSAGGTSGETQYF,TGCAGTGCTGGAGGGACTAGCGGAGAGACCCAGTACTTC
-,TRBJ1-1,TRBV30,few,CAWIVGSEHTEAFF,TGTGCCTGGATTGTTGGCAGCGAACACACTGAAGCTTTCTTT
TRBD1,TRBJ2-3,TRBV27,few,CASSSRQGPDTQYF,TGTGCCAGCAGTTCCCGACAGGGTCCAGATACGCAGTATTTT
TRBD1,TRBJ1-6,TRBV7-2,-,CASSILRVGGSSSYNSPLHF,TGTGCCAGCAGCATCCTCCGGGTAGGGGGCTCTAGCTCCTATAATTCACCCCTCCACTTT
TRBD2,TRBJ2-3,TRBV7-8,-,CASSLVLSGGSTDTQYF,TGTGCCAGCAGCTTAGTCCTTTCCGGCGGGAGTACAGATACGCAGTATTTT
-,TRBJ1-3,TRBV20-1,many,CSASEGSENTIYF,TGCAGTGCTAGCGAGGGGTCAGAAAACACCATATATTTT
-,TRBJ2-7,TRBV6-1,-,CASSDYYNEQYF,TGTGCCAGCAGTGATTACTATAACGAGCAGTACTTC
TRBD1,TRBJ1-1,TRBV3-1,-,CASSPRGQGVLTEAFF,TGTGCCAGCAGCCCCCGGGGACAGGGGGTCCTCACTGAAGCTTTCTTT
-,TRBJ2-6,TRBV7-9,-,CASNSGANVLTF,TGTGCCAGCAACTCTGGGGCCAACGTCCTGACTTTC
-,TRBJ2-7,TRBV2,-,CASTGAREQYF,TGTGCCAGCACGGGGGCCCGCGAGCAGTACTTC
-,TRBJ2-5,TRBV20-1,many,CSASQSETQYF,TGCAGTGCTAGTCAGTCGGAGACCCAGTACTTC
-,TRBJ2-5,TRBV7-8,many,CASSLAGRQETQYF,TGTGCCAGCAGCTTAGCGGGAAGACAGGAGACCCAGTACTTC
-,TRBJ1-2,TRBV7-9,many,CASSYDGGRRSYGYTF,TGTGCCAGCAGCTACGACGGTGGCAGGCGGAGCTATGGCTACACCTTC
-,TRBJ1-6,TRBV12-5,many,CASGLGQGSPLHF,TGTGCTAGTGGTTTGGGACAAGGTTCACCCCTCCACTTT
-,TRBJ1-2,TRBV7-2,-,CASSLGPVEGYTF,TGTGCCAGCAGCTTAGGGCCAGTTGAGGGCTACACCTTC